The 16 T cell receptor beta chains listed next were all sequenced from one sample in a study of blood T cell repertoires in COVID-19. TCRdb's table, derived via immunoSEQ multiplex PCR, lists solely in-frame clones and lacks some. The top ten hold 6.9% of the sample, which has 150,000 to 200,000 clones, 70% to 90% seen once. The sample comprised peripheral blood. All receptors derive from an elderly man with COVID-19, enrolled during active disease.

The chain is built from TRBV4-1 and TRBJ1-4; 11 bases are a match to TRBD1. The CDR3 sequence is 17 residues long. Germline-derived CDR1 and CDR2 are MGHRA and YSYEKL. After removal of 2 bases from V and 7 bases from J, the junction contained 9 bases not matched to a gene. The CDR3 loop reads CASSQYPGTGGGEKLFF. CDR3 bases: TGCGCCAGCAGCCAATATCCCGGGACAGGGGGGGGTGAAAAACTGTTTTTT.

The rearrangement links TRBV29-1 to TRBJ2-2, with D possibly being TRBD2 (6 bases). This CDR3 is built from 15 residues. V lost 4 bases and J 4 bases, leaving 16 bases between the germline ends. CDR1 and CDR2 (germline): SQVTM, ANQGSEA. The CDR3 reads CSVVIPQGGTGELFF. The CDR3 bases are TGCAGCGTTGTCATACCTCAGGGAGGCACCGGGGAGCTGTTTTTT.

The J gene is TRBJ2-1, the V gene TRBV7-2; 8 positions agree with TRBD2. The length of the CDR3 is 15 residues. V lost 0 bases and J lost 4; bases outside the gene matches: 2. CDR1 SGHTA and CDR2 FQGNSA come from the germline V gene. In DNA, the CDR3 is TGTGCCAGCAGCTTAGCTAGCGGGATGTACAATGAGCAGTTCTTC. Its translation: CASSLASGMYNEQFF.

The CDR3 protein is CASRIAPGQGLTPLHF. CDR3 nucleotides: TGCGCCAGCAGGATAGCTCCGGGACAGGGATTAACACCCCTCCACTTT. The chain has TRBV5-1 and TRBJ1-6; 9 bases align to TRBD1. The germline V gene encodes CDR1 SGHRS and CDR2 YFSETQ. V lost 5 bases, J lost 11 bases, and 14 bases stayed unmatched. The CDR3 is 16 residues long.

This clone has a handful of counts. The chain uses TRBV7-8 and TRBJ1-1; no definite D call. The CDR3 totals 14 residues. Germline V gene sequence: CDR1 SGHVS, CDR2 FQNEAQ. Trimming shortened V by 5 bases and J by 8 bases, and 18 bases separated the two germline ends. CDR3 protein: CASSGPVVRSEAFF. The DNA for the CDR3 is TGTGCCAGCAGCGGTCCCGTTGTACGGTCGGAAGCTTTCTTT.

This chain connects TRBV9 to TRBJ2-5; D is unclear. The CDR3 has 15 residues. Germline values: CDR1 SGDLS, CDR2 YYNGEE. Trimming stripped 1 base from V and 1 base from J, with 11 bases between. This CDR3 reads CASSVNSGFQETQYF. As DNA, the CDR3 is TGTGCCAGCAGCGTAAATTCGGGTTTCCAAGAGACCCAGTACTTC.

This chain links TRBV19 with TRBJ2-2; 9 positions agree with TRBD1. The germline V gene encodes CDR1 LNHDA and CDR2 SQIVND (reference sequence). This CDR3 has 16 residues. Losses at the gene ends were 2 bases for V and 2 bases for J; bases not matched to a gene: 3. In DNA form, the CDR3 reads TGTGCCAGTAGTATAACAGGGGGCGCTAACACCGGGGAGCTGTTTTTT. Translated: CASSITGGANTGELFF.

The chain joins TRBV28 to TRBJ2-5, with TRBD2 identical over 10 bases. CDR3 length equals 15 residues. V lost 6 bases to trimming and J lost 5 bases; unmatched junction nucleotides: 9. The V gene's germline CDR1 is MDHEN and CDR2 SYDVKM. The CDR3: CASRSSGGAWETQYF. In DNA, the CDR3 is TGTGCCAGCAGATCGAGCGGGGGGGCCTGGGAGACCCAGTACTTC.

V is TRBV15 and J is TRBJ1-1; 8 nucleotides agree with TRBD1. After removal of 3 bases from V and 5 bases from J, the junction contained 5 bases not matched to a gene. The CDR3 spans 14 residues. The germline gives CDR1 LNHNV, CDR2 YYDKDF (reference sequence). The DNA for the CDR3 is TGTGCCACCAGCAGGTTGACAGGGGAGACTGAAGCTTTCTTT. The encoded protein is CATSRLTGETEAFF.

This chain uses TRBV19 with TRBJ1-6; 9 bases agree with TRBD1. Germline V gene sequence: CDR1 LNHDA, CDR2 SQIVND (reference sequence). The V gene end was trimmed by 3 bases and the J gene end by 10 bases; junction bases not matched to a gene: 7. CDR3 length: 15 residues. As DNA, the CDR3 is TGTGCCAGTAGTATCCCGGGACAGGGAGCCTCACCCCTCCACTTT. Its protein is CASSIPGQGASPLHF.

This clone appeared once. For the CDR3, the DNA is TGCAGCGTTGAGGGGACCGCGGGAACTGAAGCTTTCTTT. It yields the protein CSVEGTAGTEAFF. The chain uses TRBV29-1 and TRBJ1-1; D possibly corresponds to TRBD1 (5 bases). V was shortened by 3 bases and J by 5 bases, with 13 bases between the two germline ends. The CDR3 contains 13 residues. Germline loops: CDR1 SQVTM, CDR2 ANQGSEA.

Comment on this clone: Distinct nucleotide sequences in the sample also encode this CDR3. The chain has TRBV25-1 and TRBJ2-7; possible D gene TRBD1, 5 bases. CDR1 MGHDK and CDR2 SYGVNS come from the germline V gene. Trimming cost V 2 bases and J 4 bases, with 15 bases left between them. This CDR3 is built from 15 residues. The CDR3 nucleotides are TGTGCCAGCAGTGAACCTGGAGATAGGGGATACGAGCAGTACTTC. This translates into CASSEPGDRGYEQYF.

The rearrangement links TRBV7-2 to TRBJ1-5, with D unclear. The CDR3 runs to 15 residues. CDR1 SGHTA and CDR2 FQGNSA come from the germline V gene. Trimming shortened V by 4 bases and J by 2 bases, and 12 bases separated the two germline ends. CDR3 region: CASSYSNSGNQPQHF. Here the CDR3 DNA reads TGTGCCAGCAGCTACTCTAACAGTGGCAATCAGCCCCAGCATTTT.

The rearrangement links TRBV5-1 to TRBJ1-2; 7 bases are shared with TRBD1. Trimming removed 0 bases from V and 8 bases from J; junction bases left unmatched: 1. The CDR3 spans 12 residues. Germline V gene sequence: CDR1 SGHRS, CDR2 YFSETQ. CDR3 nucleotide sequence: TGCGCCAGCAGCTTGGGACAGGGAGGCTACACCTTC. It yields the protein CASSLGQGGYTF.

Regarding this clone: Compared with germline, one end of the junction differs, possibly owing to a read error. This chain uses TRBV5-1 with TRBJ2-2; a weak D match, TRBD2 (6 bases). CDR3 length equals 17 residues. Per germline, CDR1 SGHRS and CDR2 YFSETQ. CDR3 region: CASSLEMQGGNTGELFF. CDR3 sequence (DNA): TGCGCCAGCAGTTTGGAGATGCAGGGAGGAAACACCGGGGAGCTGTTTTTT. The full variable domain, with the rest looked up from reference TRBV5-1 and TRBJ2-2, is KAGVTQTPRYLIKTRGQQVTLSCSPISGHRSVSWYQQTPGQGLQFLFEYFSETQRNKGNFPGRFSGRQFSNSRSEMNVSTLELGDSALYLCASSLEMQGGNTGELFFGEGSRLTVL.

The chain is built from TRBV5-1 and TRBJ2-2; 7 bases are shared with TRBD1. This CDR3 contains 16 residues. The ends lost 4 bases at V and 1 base at J; junction bases unmatched: 7. Germline-derived CDR1 and CDR2 are SGHRS and YFSETQ. CDR3 region: CASSPRQGMNTGELFF. CDR3 nucleotide sequence: TGCGCCAGCAGCCCAAGACAGGGAATGAACACCGGGGAGCTGTTTTTT.